This T cell receptor (beta chain) originates from a study of blood T cells in healthy people across ages. Sample-barcoded 5' priming and a J-beta primer mix drove a second PCR of roughly 7 to 11 cycles. MiXCR, run by TCRdb on the 5' RACE reads, gives a single entry per CDR3 protein. The table includes about 720,000 distinct CDR3 sequences, more than 20% detected once. Looked up from germline, CDR1 is SEHNR and CDR2 is FQNEAQ (reference sequence). This CDR3 has 16 amino acids. Study results and caveats: Diversity estimates from one million T cells were considered underestimates.

This clonotype was counted only a few times. Its antigen remains unidentified. Its ends do not fully match the called genes, so a read error is possible. Approximately 9.4 milliliters was the volume of peripheral blood drawn from each donor. These data were also reused for a study on T cells of mothers and their children.

This TCR came from a boy between 10 and 17 years old in good health. The chain couples TRBV7-9 to TRBJ2-3; maybe TRBD2 (5 bases). The sequencing input was blood. CDR3 nucleotides: TGTGCCAGCAGCTCTGTACAGAGGGCTATAGAAGAGACCCAGTACTTT. Protein product: CASSSVQRAIEETQYF. Based on the CDR3 plus reference TRBV7-9 and TRBJ2-3, the full variable domain is DTGVSQNPRHKITKRGQNVTFRCDPISEHNRLYWYRQTLGQGPEFLTYFQNEAQLEKSRLLSDRFSAERPKGSFSTLEIQRTEQGDSAMYLCASSSVQRAIEETQYFGPGTRLTVL.